These 20 T cell receptor beta chains share one sample of origin, sequenced in a study of T cells in Graves' hyperthyroidism and ophthalmopathy. From RNA transcripts, TCR beta CDR3 regions were amplified. TCR CDR3 regions were first amplified by RT-PCR with HTBI primers. TCRdb independently ran MiXCR on the multiplex PCR reads; one entry per CDR3 protein. The table lists about 260,000 distinct CDR3 sequences, approximately 20% of them singletons. Sequenced sample: blood. The receptors were gathered from a man aged 30 to 39 with Graves' ophthalmopathy.

J is TRBJ2-7 and V is TRBV11-1, with TRBD2 as a possible D gene (5 bases). The V end was cut by 5 bases, the J end by 6 bases, with 14 bases between. CDR1 is SGHAT, CDR2 FQDESV, per germline (reference sequence). There are 13 residues in the CDR3. CDR3: CASSPNRELEQYF. The CDR3 bases are TGTGCCAGCAGCCCGAATAGGGAGCTCGAGCAGTACTTC.

The sample holds many counts of this clonotype. The rearrangement joins TRBV7-3 to TRBJ2-3; 10 bases line up with TRBD2. This CDR3 region has 17 residues. Trimming cost V 0 bases and J 6 bases; bases outside gene matches: 9. Germline loops: CDR1 SGHTA, CDR2 FQGTGA. CDR3 loop: CASSLTAAGGPGDTQYF. The DNA of the CDR3 is TGTGCCAGCAGCTTAACGGCAGCGGGAGGGCCGGGGGATACGCAGTATTTT.

In this sample, this clonotype turned up many times. The chain is built from TRBV20-1 and TRBJ2-7; 9 bases are shared with TRBD2. V gave up 5 bases and J gave up 5 bases; unmatched junction bases: 10. This CDR3 comprises 14 residues. Germline CDR1 reads DFQATT; CDR2 reads SNEGSKA (reference sequence). This CDR3 is CSASPGPSGNEQYF. The DNA for the CDR3 is TGCAGTGCTTCTCCGGGGCCTAGCGGGAACGAGCAGTACTTC.

The rearrangement uses TRBV28 and TRBJ2-7; D not certain. The CDR3 runs to 13 residues. In germline, CDR1 is MDHEN, CDR2 SYDVKM. The ends were cut back, 7 bases at V and 5 bases at J, with 15 bases in the middle. The CDR3, as DNA: TGTGCCAGCACCAGCCTAAGACGGGACGAGCAGTACTTC. Translated, it gives CASTSLRRDEQYF.

The rearrangement links TRBV29-1 to TRBJ2-5; the D is unclear. The V end lost 5 bases, the J end lost 1 base, and 11 bases lay between the germline ends. Germline V lookup: CDR1 SQVTM, CDR2 ANQGSEA. The CDR3 sequence is 13 residues long. CDR3 in amino acids: CSVIRHPQETQYF. The CDR3, as DNA: TGCAGCGTTATACGACATCCCCAAGAGACCCAGTACTTC.

This clonotype was detected only a few times. The chain uses TRBV14 and TRBJ1-2; D not certain. The CDR3 is made up of 19 amino acids. The ends were cut back, 0 bases at V and 4 bases at J, with 24 bases in the middle. Germline loops: CDR1 SGHDN, CDR2 FVKESK. The CDR3 is CASSQDAPGVRRSGYGYTF. For the CDR3, the DNA is TGTGCCAGCAGCCAAGATGCCCCGGGAGTCAGAAGATCAGGCTATGGCTACACCTTC.

This clonotype was seen only a few times. The chain combines TRBV6-1 with TRBJ2-7; TRBD2 aligns across 14 bases. The CDR3 contains 17 residues. The V gene end was trimmed by 5 bases and the J gene end by 6 bases; junction bases not matched to a gene: 12. From germline, CDR1 is MNHNS and CDR2 SASEGT. CDR3: CASSQNVGTSGSREQYF. The CDR3 DNA reads as TGTGCCAGCAGTCAGAATGTTGGGACTAGCGGGAGTCGCGAGCAGTACTTC.

This clonotype came up many times. CDR3 region: CASSLSRRGGNEQFF. The DNA for the CDR3 is TGTGCCAGCAGTTTATCTAGGCGGGGTGGGAATGAGCAGTTCTTC. The rearrangement joins TRBV28 to TRBJ2-1; D might be TRBD2 (6 bases). V was pared by 1 base and J by 7 bases, with 14 bases between. Per germline, CDR1 MDHEN and CDR2 SYDVKM. CDR3 length equals 15 residues.

The CDR3 bases are TGTGCCAGCACCATTAGCAGCGGCAACACCGGGGAGCTGTTTTTT. This sequence encodes CASTISSGNTGELFF. J is TRBJ2-2 and V is TRBV5-5; D possibly corresponds to TRBD2 (5 bases). Trimming left V 6 bases short and J 2 bases short, with 14 bases between. Germline-derived CDR1 and CDR2 are SGHKS and YYEKEE (reference sequence). The CDR3 length is 15 residues.

The chain joins TRBV6-1 to TRBJ1-2, with 8 nucleotides matching TRBD1. From germline, CDR1 is MNHNS and CDR2 SASEGT. V was clipped by 7 bases and J by 3 bases; unmatched bases: 7. The CDR3 sequence is 14 residues long. The CDR3 region is CASTLRTGYYGYTF. The DNA of the CDR3 is TGTGCCAGCACCCTCCGGACAGGGTACTATGGCTACACCTTC.

This clonotype was seen a handful of times. At one end, the junction sequence differs from germline, possibly due to a read error. V is TRBV7-6 and J is TRBJ2-1, with 9 bases lining up with TRBD1. The CDR3 is 15 residues long. Germline CDR1 is SGHVS and CDR2 is FNYEAQ. CDR3 region: CASTLSGTGYNEQFF. CDR3 DNA: TGTGCCAGCACCTTATCCGGGACAGGGTACAATGAGCAGTTCTTC.

This clonotype was detected many times. The V gene is TRBV12-3 or TRBV12-4, the J gene TRBJ2-3; D is ambiguous. V lost 6 bases to trimming and J lost 6 bases, with 7 bases between them. The length of the CDR3 is 11 residues. This chain's CDR3 is CASSLLDTQYF. The DNA for the CDR3 is TGTGCCAGCAGCTTATTGGATACGCAGTATTTT.

The chain carries TRBV6-1 and TRBJ2-1, with 9 bases that match TRBD2. This CDR3 is built from 14 residues. The junction had 8 bases not matched to a gene; V was cut back by 8 bases and J by 6 bases. Germline V CDR1 and CDR2: MNHNS, SASEGT. The CDR3 DNA is TGTGCCAGCCAGCGGGAGGTGGTACGCAATGAGCAGTTCTTC. The encoded protein is CASQREVVRNEQFF.

The V gene is TRBV20-1, the J gene TRBJ2-3, with 10 bases that match TRBD2. The CDR3 length is 14 residues. Germline values: CDR1 DFQATT, CDR2 SNEGSKA (reference sequence). The ends lost 5 bases at V and 6 bases at J; junction bases unmatched: 8. The CDR3 here is CSAFQREGRDTQYF. Written as DNA, the CDR3 is TGCAGTGCTTTCCAGCGGGAGGGCCGTGATACGCAGTATTTT.

The chain joins TRBV6-1 to TRBJ2-1; D possibly corresponds to TRBD2 (5 bases). The V gene lost 2 bases and the J gene lost 4 bases, with 9 bases spanning the gap. CDR1 and CDR2 (germline): MNHNS, SASEGT. The CDR3 length is 14 residues. The CDR3 here is CASSEWAGYNEQFF. DNA for the CDR3: TGTGCCAGCAGTGAATGGGCGGGTTACAATGAGCAGTTCTTC.

The table lists this clonotype with many counts. This rearrangement joins TRBV11-2 to TRBJ2-1; D may be TRBD2 (6 bases). This CDR3 is 15 amino acids long. V shed 1 base and J shed 3 bases, with 10 bases lying between them. Germline V CDR1 and CDR2: SGHAT, FQNNGV. The DNA of the CDR3 is TGTGCCAGCAGCTTAGTTGGGACTGACTACAATGAGCAGTTCTTC. This sequence encodes CASSLVGTDYNEQFF.

This clonotype occurred many times. The chain has TRBV20-1 and TRBJ1-1, with D possibly TRBD1 on 6 matching bases. V lost 1 base and J lost 12, with 15 bases in between. The CDR3 covers 12 residues. Germline-derived CDR1 and CDR2 are DFQATT and SNEGSKA (reference sequence). The CDR3, as DNA: TGCAGTGCTAGAGTCGGGACATTGAAGTCTTTCTTT. Its translation is CSARVGTLKSFF.

The V and J genes are TRBV20-1 and TRBJ2-7, with a weak D call TRBD2 (6 bases). The CDR3 loop spans 14 amino acids. Germline loops: CDR1 DFQATT, CDR2 SNEGSKA (reference sequence). V lost 7 bases, J lost 2 bases, and 18 bases lay in between. CDR3 sequence reads: CSVLPTSGTYEQYF. The CDR3 coding sequence is TGCAGTGTTCTTCCGACTAGTGGTACCTACGAGCAGTACTTC.

Ten or more counts support this clonotype. The J gene is TRBJ2-7, the V gene TRBV11-3; maybe TRBD2 (6 bases). The V end lost 0 bases, the J end lost 6 bases, and 15 bases lay between the germline ends. Germline V gives CDR1 SGHNT, CDR2 YENEEA. The CDR3 has 15 residues. CDR3 coding DNA: TGTGCCAGCAGCTTAGACCAGATAGGACTACCCGAGCAGTACTTC. Protein: CASSLDQIGLPEQYF.

The chain uses TRBV7-2 and TRBJ2-1; 10 bases are shared with TRBD2. The CDR3 length is 17 residues. Trimming at V came to 1 base and at J to 3 bases, leaving 6 bases not matched to a gene. CDR1 SGHTA and CDR2 FQGNSA come from the germline V gene. The CDR3 DNA reads as TGTGCCAGCAGCTTAGATATCCGGACTAGCGGCTACAATGAGCAGTTCTTC. It encodes CASSLDIRTSGYNEQFF.